Listed here are 32 T cell receptor beta chains from one sample, sequenced in a study of blood T cell repertoires in COVID-19. Measured with immunoSEQ multiplex PCR; TCRdb has only the in-frame clones, and not every one. Of 130,000 or so clones in the sample, approximately 85% were seen once. The specimen sequenced was PBMCs or T cells enriched from blood (not recorded which). The receptors were sampled from a woman aged 45 to 65 with acute COVID-19.

The V and J genes are TRBV5-6 and TRBJ1-1, with a tentative D call TRBD1 (6 bases). The CDR3 is made up of 14 amino acids. The V and J ends lost 7 bases and 1 base respectively, with 14 bases between them. Germline CDR1 is SGHDT and CDR2 is YYEEEE. CDR3 nucleotides: TGTGCCAGCGCCCCGGGGGGGCGGAACACTGAAGCTTTCTTT. Protein: CASAPGGRNTEAFF.

The V call is TRBV5-1, the J call TRBJ2-3, with TRBD2 matching 7 bases. This CDR3 has 17 residues. Per germline, CDR1 SGHRS and CDR2 YFSETQ. V was clipped by 0 bases and J by 1 base; unmatched bases: 8. CDR3 DNA: TGCGCCAGCAGCTTGGGGGCGGCTAGCGGTGGCACAGATACGCAGTATTTT. Translated: CASSLGAASGGTDTQYF.

This clone appeared a few times. J is TRBJ2-3 and V is TRBV7-9, with D unclear. With 4 bases removed from V and 6 bases from J, the gap between germline ends came to 11 bases. There are 13 residues in the CDR3. Germline CDR1 SEHNR, CDR2 FQNEAQ (reference sequence). The CDR3 bases are TGTGCCAGCAGCTCCCGGTATAAGGATACGCAGTATTTT. It translates to CASSSRYKDTQYF.

CDR3 amino acids: CASSRRKATTGGSEKLFF. The CDR3 coding sequence is TGTGCCAGCAGCCGAAGGAAAGCGACGACAGGGGGCAGTGAAAAACTGTTTTTT. The rearrangement links TRBV3-1 (or the pseudogene TRBV3-2) to TRBJ1-4; TRBD1 agrees at 10 bases. The V and J ends lost 4 bases and 7 bases, in that order; junction bases with no gene match: 15. The CDR3 sequence is 18 residues long. CDR1 and CDR2 (germline): LGHDT, YNNKEL (reference sequence).

The chain uses TRBV7-8 and TRBJ2-1, with a weak D call TRBD2 (6 bases). The germline V gene encodes CDR1 SGHVS and CDR2 FQNEAQ. The germline V and J ends were trimmed by 2 bases and 1 base, with 18 bases remaining between them. This CDR3 has 18 amino acids. CDR3 bases: TGTGCCAGCAGCTTATTGCCCGGGACTCATCAATCCTACAATGAGCAGTTCTTC. It translates to CASSLLPGTHQSYNEQFF.

The chain links TRBV21-1 to TRBJ2-7; the table's D gene call, TRBD1, was not cross checked with the DNA. TRBV21-1 constitutes a pseudogene. The CDR3 consists of 14 residues. CDR3 region: CASSRRDSPPEQYF. As DNA, the CDR3 is TGTGCCAGCAGCAGAAGGGACAGCCCCCCCGAGCAGTACTTC.

The chain links TRBV20-1 to TRBJ1-2, with a possible D match to TRBD1 (5 bases). CDR1 and CDR2 from the germline V gene are DFQATT and SNEGSKA (reference sequence). Trimming left V 3 bases short and J 4 bases short, with 12 bases between. This CDR3 comprises 13 residues. CDR3: CSASEQGLYGYTF. The CDR3 DNA reads TGCAGTGCTAGTGAGCAGGGCCTCTATGGCTACACCTTC.

A word on this clone: The junction shows a germline mismatch at one end, possibly a read error. This chain's CDR3 is CASSQAIDLAGGQETQYF. The CDR3 DNA is TGCGCCAGCAGTCAAGCCATAGACTTAGCGGGAGGCCAAGAGACCCAGTACTTC. This sequence joins TRBV4-1 and TRBJ2-5; 10 bases match TRBD2. Germline CDR1 is MGHRA and CDR2 is YSYEKL. The CDR3 is 18 amino acids.

The chain carries TRBV19 and TRBJ2-7; 10 bases match TRBD1. The CDR3 is 15 amino acids. The germline gives CDR1 LNHDA, CDR2 SQIVND (reference sequence). The trim removed 3 bases at V and 7 bases at J, leaving 9 bases unmatched. CDR3 in amino acids: CASSIVGQGPREQYF. The CDR3 DNA follows: TGTGCCAGTAGTATTGTGGGACAGGGGCCTAGAGAGCAGTACTTC.

The chain couples TRBV5-1 to TRBJ1-2, with 9 bases identical to TRBD1. Germline V gene data show CDR1 as SGHRS and CDR2 as YFSETQ. The CDR3 length is 14 residues. V lost 7 bases to trimming and J lost 7 bases; unmatched junction nucleotides: 11. The CDR3 DNA is TGCGCCAGCTCCCAACCGGGACAGGGCTCTGGCTACACCTTC. Protein: CASSQPGQGSGYTF.

V usage is TRBV7-3 and J usage is TRBJ2-1; the match to TRBD2 covers 8 bases. Germline V lookup: CDR1 SGHTA, CDR2 FQGTGA. V dropped 1 base and J dropped 4; count of bases not matched to a gene: 9. CDR3 length: 17 residues. CDR3 residues: CASSLSAGGFLYNEQFF. CDR3 bases: TGTGCCAGCAGCTTAAGTGCGGGAGGCTTCCTATACAATGAGCAGTTCTTC.

The chain carries TRBV6-1 and TRBJ2-1; D is possibly TRBD2 (6 bases). Germline V gene sequence: CDR1 MNHNS, CDR2 SASEGT. With 4 bases removed from V and 7 bases from J, the gap between germline ends came to 20 bases. There are 16 residues in the CDR3. The CDR3 is CASSVQLLASANEQFF. The DNA of the CDR3 is TGTGCCAGCAGTGTTCAGTTACTAGCAAGTGCGAATGAGCAGTTCTTC.

This sequence joins TRBV5-1 and TRBJ1-5; 7 bases fit TRBD1. Germline values: CDR1 SGHRS, CDR2 YFSETQ. The ends lost 2 bases at V and 3 bases at J; junction bases unmatched: 2. There are 14 residues in the CDR3. The CDR3 loop is CASSLTGANQPQHF. CDR3 sequence (DNA): TGCGCCAGCAGCTTAACAGGGGCCAATCAGCCCCAGCATTTT.

The chain uses TRBV12-3 or TRBV12-4 and TRBJ1-2; 7 nucleotides line up with TRBD1. CDR3 length: 13 amino acids. Trimming removed 3 bases from V and 6 bases from J; junction bases left unmatched: 4. The CDR3 is CASSFDRVDGYTF. As DNA, the CDR3 is TGTGCCAGCAGTTTTGACAGGGTTGATGGCTACACCTTC.

The chain employs TRBV6-6 and TRBJ1-6; the match to TRBD1 covers 9 bases. J was trimmed by 6 bases and V by 2 bases; bases with no gene match: 2. CDR1 and CDR2 from the germline V gene are MNHNY and SVGAGI (reference sequence). The CDR3 is 15 amino acids. The CDR3 nucleotides are TGTGCCAGCAGTTACGGGGACAGGGCTAATTCACCCCTCCACTTT. The encoded protein is CASSYGDRANSPLHF.

This clone came up once. The rearrangement links TRBV5-1 to TRBJ2-1; tentatively, D is TRBD1 (6 bases). This CDR3 region has 23 residues. V was shortened by 5 bases and J by 0 bases, with 36 bases between the two germline ends. Germline CDR1 is SGHRS and CDR2 is YFSETQ. The CDR3 loop is CASRPRVIGPRDTRMSSYNEQFF. In nucleotides, the CDR3 is TGCGCCAGCAGACCACGAGTGATCGGTCCACGGGACACCAGAATGAGCTCCTACAATGAGCAGTTCTTC.

This sequence joins TRBV7-8 and TRBJ2-7; D not resolved. Germline CDR1 reads SGHVS; CDR2 reads FQNEAQ. This CDR3 is 13 amino acids long. V was shortened by 6 bases and J by 2 bases, with 11 bases between the two germline ends. The CDR3: CASRPTSTYEQYF. DNA for the CDR3: TGTGCCAGCAGGCCGACAAGTACCTACGAGCAGTACTTC.

The chain joins TRBV19 to TRBJ2-1; the match to TRBD2 covers 12 bases. This CDR3 has 17 amino acids. Germline V lookup: CDR1 LNHDA, CDR2 SQIVND (reference sequence). The ends lost 5 bases at V and 6 bases at J; junction bases unmatched: 11. The CDR3 DNA follows: TGTGCCAGTAGTGACCGACTAGCGGGAGCGGGGGCCAATGAGCAGTTCTTC. It codes for CASSDRLAGAGANEQFF.

This chain joins TRBV5-5 and TRBJ1-2; D remains unclear. Trimming stripped 0 bases from V and 4 bases from J, with 16 bases between. The CDR3 is 16 residues long. Germline lookup yields CDR1 SGHKS and CDR2 YYEKEE (reference sequence). DNA for the CDR3: TGTGCCAGCAGCTTGGTAACGGGCAAGAGCGGCTATGGCTACACCTTC. It encodes CASSLVTGKSGYGYTF.

The chain links TRBV19 to TRBJ1-3; D uncertain. CDR3 size: 13 residues. Between the trimmed V and J ends, which lost 9 bases and 0 bases, there was a span of 9 bases. The germline V gene encodes CDR1 LNHDA and CDR2 SQIVND (reference sequence). CDR3 region: CASRAFSGNTIYF. DNA for the CDR3: TGTGCCAGCCGTGCGTTCTCTGGAAACACCATATATTTT.

The genes are TRBV7-7 and TRBJ2-7, with D possibly matching TRBD1 (5 bases). This CDR3 is 17 amino acids long. Germline V gene data show CDR1 as SSHAT and CDR2 as FNYEAQ (reference sequence). Trimming left V 1 base short and J 2 bases short, with 18 bases between. CDR3 protein: CASSLGQPKTLTYEQYF. The DNA for the CDR3 is TGTGCCAGCAGCTTAGGACAGCCCAAAACTCTCACCTACGAGCAGTACTTC.

This sequence joins TRBV21-1 and TRBJ2-5; the D call in the table, TRBD2, was not verified against the DNA. TRBV21-1 is a known pseudogene. This CDR3 is 13 amino acids long. The CDR3 nucleotides are TGTGCCAGCAGCAAAGACTGGTTAGAGACCCAGTACTTC. Protein sequence: CASSKDWLETQYF.

This chain uses TRBV10-3 with TRBJ2-7; D perhaps matches TRBD2 (7 bases). The germline CDR1 and CDR2 sequences are ENHRY and SYGVKD. Deletions cut 3 bases from V and 3 bases from J, with 12 bases between. This CDR3 has 14 amino acids. CDR3 in amino acids: CAISEGGGIYEQYF. CDR3 DNA: TGTGCCATCAGTGAAGGCGGGGGCATCTACGAGCAGTACTTC.

This chain connects TRBV9 to TRBJ1-2; 7 bases match TRBD1. CDR1 and CDR2 from the germline V gene are SGDLS and YYNGEE. The CDR3 has 13 amino acids. V dropped 3 bases and J dropped 3; count of bases not matched to a gene: 2. The CDR3: CASSATGDYGYTF. The DNA for the CDR3 is TGTGCCAGCAGCGCTACAGGGGACTATGGCTACACCTTC.

The V and J genes are TRBV2 and TRBJ2-7; the match to TRBD1 covers 8 bases. CDR1 and CDR2 (germline): SNHLY, FYNNEI. The CDR3 length is 16 residues. J lost 7 bases, V lost 1 base, and 12 bases had no gene match. CDR3 bases: TGTGCCAGCAGTGAAGTGGGGGGTCAGGGGGCCCGTGAGCAGTACTTC. Translated: CASSEVGGQGAREQYF. The full variable domain, with the rest looked up from reference TRBV2 and TRBJ2-7, is EPEVTQTPSHQVTQMGQEVILRCVPISNHLYFYWYRQILGQKVEFLVSFYNNEISEKSEIFDDQFSVERPDGSNFTLKIRSTKLEDSAMYFCASSEVGGQGAREQYFGPGTRLTVT.

The gene calls are TRBV7-8 and TRBJ1-3, with D maybe TRBD1 (5 bases). The V gene lost 2 bases and the J gene lost 0 bases, with 11 bases spanning the gap. CDR3 length: 16 residues. The germline gives CDR1 SGHVS, CDR2 FQNEAQ. The CDR3, as DNA: TGTGCCAGCAGCTTATTAGGGGCGGCCTCTGGAAACACCATATATTTT. Residues: CASSLLGAASGNTIYF.

With respect to this clone: The sample holds other DNA sequences that translate to the same CDR3. The chain links TRBV5-1 to TRBJ2-1, with 10 bases lining up with TRBD2. The CDR3 sequence is 15 residues long. Germline V gene sequence: CDR1 SGHRS, CDR2 YFSETQ. Germline trimming cut 3 bases from V and 4 bases from J; bases unmatched to any gene: 4. DNA of the CDR3: TGCGCCAGCAGCTCTAGCGGGAGCTCGTACAATGAGCAGTTCTTC. Protein: CASSSSGSSYNEQFF.

The V and J genes are TRBV4-2 and TRBJ2-7; 10 nucleotides match TRBD1. The CDR3 sequence is 16 residues long. Germline V gives CDR1 LGHNA, CDR2 YNFKEQ. Trimming removed 2 bases from V and 3 bases from J; junction bases left unmatched: 7. CDR3 residues: CASSQNTGTGDYEQYF. The CDR3 nucleotides read TGTGCCAGCAGCCAAAACACCGGGACAGGGGACTACGAGCAGTACTTC.

The chain couples TRBV28 to TRBJ1-2, with TRBD1 matching 7 bases. Trimming took 7 bases from V and 4 from J; bases not matched to a gene: 6. CDR1 is MDHEN, CDR2 SYDVKM, per germline. The CDR3 spans 13 residues. The CDR3, as DNA: TGTGCCAGCACCTCAGGGGGAGGCTATGGCTACACCTTC. Its translation is CASTSGGGYGYTF.

This clone was found once. One end of the junction does not line up with germline, which may come from a read error. The chain uses TRBV2 and TRBJ2-6; 8 positions agree with TRBD1. Germline CDR1 SNHLY, CDR2 FYNNEI. This CDR3 spans 15 amino acids. The CDR3 DNA reads as TGTGCCGGCAGGGGGCGCGTTTCTGGGGCCAACGTCCTGACTTTC. This encodes CAGRGRVSGANVLTF.

V usage is TRBV29-1 and J usage is TRBJ2-5, with TRBD1 identical over 12 bases. Germline lookup yields CDR1 SQVTM and CDR2 ANQGSEA. CDR3 length equals 15 residues. V gave up 4 bases and J gave up 5 bases; unmatched junction bases: 8. CDR3: CSVGDRGRPEETQYF. CDR3 sequence (DNA): TGCAGCGTTGGGGACAGGGGGCGCCCGGAGGAGACCCAGTACTTC.

The V gene is TRBV24-1, the J gene TRBJ1-3; 10 nucleotides match TRBD1. The CDR3 covers 15 residues. The J segment lost 3 bases and the V segment lost 7 bases, leaving 5 bases of the junction unmatched. CDR1 and CDR2 from the germline V gene are KGHDR and SFDVKD. The chain's CDR3 is CATSPGDRGGNTIYF. CDR3 DNA sequence: TGTGCCACCAGCCCCGGGGACAGGGGTGGAAACACCATATATTTT.